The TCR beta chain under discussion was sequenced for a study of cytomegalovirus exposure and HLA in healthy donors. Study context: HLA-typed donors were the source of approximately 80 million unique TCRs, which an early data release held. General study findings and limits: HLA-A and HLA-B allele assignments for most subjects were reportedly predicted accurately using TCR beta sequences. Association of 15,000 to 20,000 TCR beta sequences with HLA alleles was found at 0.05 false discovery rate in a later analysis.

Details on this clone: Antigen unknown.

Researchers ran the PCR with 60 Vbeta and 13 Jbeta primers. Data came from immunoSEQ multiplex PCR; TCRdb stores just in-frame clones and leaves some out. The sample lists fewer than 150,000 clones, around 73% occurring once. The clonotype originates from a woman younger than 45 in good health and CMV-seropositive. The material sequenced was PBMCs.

CDR3 protein: CASSVLSSYEQYF. As DNA, the CDR3 is TGTGCCAGCAGCGTACTGAGCTCCTACGAGCAGTACTTC. This chain links TRBV2 with TRBJ2-7; D gene ambiguous. Germline V gives CDR1 SNHLY, CDR2 FYNNEI. With 6 bases removed from V and 0 bases from J, the gap between germline ends came to 9 bases. The CDR3 extends over 13 amino acids. Combining the CDR3 with reference TRBV2 and TRBJ2-7 gives the whole variable domain EPEVTQTPSHQVTQMGQEVILRCVPISNHLYFYWYRQILGQKVEFLVSFYNNEISEKSEIFDDQFSVERPDGSNFTLKIRSTKLEDSAMYFCASSVLSSYEQYFGPGTRLTVT.